A single count supports the clone carrying this TCR beta chain. This record belongs to a study of blood T cell repertoires in COVID-19. Study details: Specimens from acute and convalescent COVID-19 originated in the United States, Italy and Spain. Sources were T cells, B-cell-depleted T cells, or PBMCs; the material itself was cDNA or gDNA.

Authors' processing steps: Scientists estimated how many nucleated cells there were by amplifying reference gene primers. Produced via immunoSEQ multiplex PCR; TCRdb's table is partial and in-frame only. V and J calls and clone size come straight from that table; D and trimming were deduced from the DNA. In the table there are 150,000 to 200,000 clones, around 86% of which are singletons. CDR1 and CDR2 (germline): SGHRS, YFSETQ. Trimming shortened V by 6 bases and J by 3 bases, and 5 bases separated the two germline ends. CDR3 length: 11 amino acids. The specimen was peripheral blood. The clonotype was recovered from a man aged 35 to 55 with acute or convalescent COVID-19. The chain uses TRBV5-1 and TRBJ2-3; D is unclear. CDR3 amino acids: CASKRTDTQYF. As DNA, the CDR3 is TGCGCCAGCAAGAGGACAGATACGCAGTATTTT.